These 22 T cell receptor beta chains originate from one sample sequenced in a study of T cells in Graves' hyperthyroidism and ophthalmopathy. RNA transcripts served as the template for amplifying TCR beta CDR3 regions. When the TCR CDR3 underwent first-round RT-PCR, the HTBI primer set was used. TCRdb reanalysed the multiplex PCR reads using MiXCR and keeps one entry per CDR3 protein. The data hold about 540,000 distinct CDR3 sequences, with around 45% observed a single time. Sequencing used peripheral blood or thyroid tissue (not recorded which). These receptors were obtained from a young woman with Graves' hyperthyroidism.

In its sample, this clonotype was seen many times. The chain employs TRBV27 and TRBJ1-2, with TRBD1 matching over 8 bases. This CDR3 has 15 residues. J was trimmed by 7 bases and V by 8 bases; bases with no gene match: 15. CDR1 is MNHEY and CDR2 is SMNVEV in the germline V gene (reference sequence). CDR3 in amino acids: CASSPRRTGWVGYTF. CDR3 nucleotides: TGTGCCAGCTCCCCCCGTAGGACAGGGTGGGTTGGCTACACCTTC.

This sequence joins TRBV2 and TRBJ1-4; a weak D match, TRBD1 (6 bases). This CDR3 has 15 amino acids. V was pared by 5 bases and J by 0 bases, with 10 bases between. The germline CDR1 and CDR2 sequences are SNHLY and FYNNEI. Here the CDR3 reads CASSLAGATNEKLFF. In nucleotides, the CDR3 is TGTGCCAGCAGTCTTGCAGGGGCAACTAATGAAAAACTGTTTTTT.

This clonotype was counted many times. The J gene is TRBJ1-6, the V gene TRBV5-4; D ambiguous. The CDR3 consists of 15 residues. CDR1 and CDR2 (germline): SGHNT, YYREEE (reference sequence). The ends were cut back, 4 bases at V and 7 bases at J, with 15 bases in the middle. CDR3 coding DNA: TGTGCCAGCAGCAGAACCACCGGGAAAAATTCACCCCTCCACTTT. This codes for CASSRTTGKNSPLHF.

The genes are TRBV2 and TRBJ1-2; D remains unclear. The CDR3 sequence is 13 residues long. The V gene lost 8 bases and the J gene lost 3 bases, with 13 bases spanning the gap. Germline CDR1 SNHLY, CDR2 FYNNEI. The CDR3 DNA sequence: TGTGCCAGCGTAGTTAAGGGTCACTATGGCTACACCTTC. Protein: CASVVKGHYGYTF. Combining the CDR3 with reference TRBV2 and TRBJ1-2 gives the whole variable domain EPEVTQTPSHQVTQMGQEVILRCVPISNHLYFYWYRQILGQKVEFLVSFYNNEISEKSEIFDDQFSVERPDGSNFTLKIRSTKLEDSAMYFCASVVKGHYGYTFGSGTRLTVV.

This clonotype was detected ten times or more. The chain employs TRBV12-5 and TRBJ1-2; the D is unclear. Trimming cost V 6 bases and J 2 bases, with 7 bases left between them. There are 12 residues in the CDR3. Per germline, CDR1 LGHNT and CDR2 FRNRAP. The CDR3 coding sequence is TGTGCTAGTGGACCCGACAACTATGGCTACACCTTC. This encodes CASGPDNYGYTF.

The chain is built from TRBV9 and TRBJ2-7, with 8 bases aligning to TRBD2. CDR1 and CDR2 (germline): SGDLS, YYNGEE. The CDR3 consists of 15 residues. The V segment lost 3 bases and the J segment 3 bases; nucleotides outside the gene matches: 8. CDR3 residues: CASSAGGSGNYEQYF. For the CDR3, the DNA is TGTGCCAGCAGCGCGGGAGGGTCAGGGAACTACGAGCAGTACTTC. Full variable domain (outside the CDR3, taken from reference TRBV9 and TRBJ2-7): DSGVTQTPKHLITATGQRVTLRCSPRSGDLSVYWYQQSLDQGLQFLIQYYNGEERAKGNILERFSAQQFPDLHSELNLSSLELGDSALYFCASSAGGSGNYEQYFGPGTRLTVT.

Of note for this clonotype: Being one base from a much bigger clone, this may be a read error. The CDR3 protein is CAISDPTSGAYNEQYF. In nucleotides, the CDR3 is TGTGCCATCAGTGATCCCACTAGCGGGGCCTACAATGAGCAGTACTTC. The chain uses TRBV10-3 and TRBJ2-7; 10 bases match TRBD2. CDR1 is ENHRY and CDR2 is SYGVKD in the germline V gene. The J segment lost 7 bases and the V segment lost 3 bases, leaving 12 bases of the junction unmatched. This CDR3 has 16 residues.

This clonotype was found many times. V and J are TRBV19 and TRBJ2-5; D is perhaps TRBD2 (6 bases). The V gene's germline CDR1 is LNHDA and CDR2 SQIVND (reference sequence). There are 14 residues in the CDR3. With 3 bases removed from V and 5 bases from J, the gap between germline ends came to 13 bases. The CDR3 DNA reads TGTGCCAGTAGTATTGGGCTAGCGTTGGAGACCCAGTACTTC. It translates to CASSIGLALETQYF.

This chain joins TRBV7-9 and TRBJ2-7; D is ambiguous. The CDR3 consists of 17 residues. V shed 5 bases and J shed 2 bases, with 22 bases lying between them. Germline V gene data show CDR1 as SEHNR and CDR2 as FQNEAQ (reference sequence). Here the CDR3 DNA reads TGTGCCAGCAGCCAATCCCTTGGCCGTTCGAACACCTACGAGCAGTACTTC. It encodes CASSQSLGRSNTYEQYF.

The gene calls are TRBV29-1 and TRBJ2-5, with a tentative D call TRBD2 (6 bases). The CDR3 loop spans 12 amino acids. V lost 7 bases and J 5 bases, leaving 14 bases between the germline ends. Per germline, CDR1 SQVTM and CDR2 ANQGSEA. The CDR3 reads CSGGGGTETQYF. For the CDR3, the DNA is TGCAGCGGGGGTGGGGGGACGGAGACCCAGTACTTC.

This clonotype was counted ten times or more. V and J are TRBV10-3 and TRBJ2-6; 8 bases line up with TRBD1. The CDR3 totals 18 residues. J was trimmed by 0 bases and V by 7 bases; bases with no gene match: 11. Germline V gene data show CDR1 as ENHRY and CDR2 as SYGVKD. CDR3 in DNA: TGTGCCATCATGGGTCGACAGGGGCTAAACTCTGGGGCCAACGTCCTGACTTTC. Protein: CAIMGRQGLNSGANVLTF.

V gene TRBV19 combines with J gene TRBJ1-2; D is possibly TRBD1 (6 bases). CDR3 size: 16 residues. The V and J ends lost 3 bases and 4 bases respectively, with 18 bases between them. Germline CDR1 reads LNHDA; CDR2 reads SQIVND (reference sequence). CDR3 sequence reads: CASSMKQGGGGYGYTF. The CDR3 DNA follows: TGTGCCAGTAGTATGAAACAGGGTGGAGGGGGCTATGGCTACACCTTC.

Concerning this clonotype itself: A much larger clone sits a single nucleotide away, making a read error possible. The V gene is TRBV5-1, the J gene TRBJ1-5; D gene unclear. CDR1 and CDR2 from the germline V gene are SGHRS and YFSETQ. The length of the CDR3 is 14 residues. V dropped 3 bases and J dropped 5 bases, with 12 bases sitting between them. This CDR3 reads CASSSERWDQPQHF. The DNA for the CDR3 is TGCGCCAGCAGCTCGGAACGGTGGGATCAGCCCCAGCATTTT. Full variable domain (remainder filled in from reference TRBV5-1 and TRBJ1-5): KAGVTQTPRYLIKTRGQQVTLSCSPISGHRSVSWYQQTPGQGLQFLFEYFSETQRNKGNFPGRFSGRQFSNSRSEMNVSTLELGDSALYLCASSSERWDQPQHFGDGTRLSIL.

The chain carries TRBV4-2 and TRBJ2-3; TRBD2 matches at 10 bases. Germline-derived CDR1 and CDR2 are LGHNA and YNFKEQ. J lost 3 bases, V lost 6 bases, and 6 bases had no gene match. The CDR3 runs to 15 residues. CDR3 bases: TGTGCCAGCAGACGGGCTAGCGGGAGAACAGATACGCAGTATTTT. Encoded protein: CASRRASGRTDTQYF.

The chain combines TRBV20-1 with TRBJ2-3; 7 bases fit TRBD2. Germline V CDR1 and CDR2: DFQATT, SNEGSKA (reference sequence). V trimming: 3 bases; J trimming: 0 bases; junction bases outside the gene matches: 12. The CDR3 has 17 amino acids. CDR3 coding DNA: TGCAGTGCTAGTGGGGAGGGGAGCCTCTACAGCACAGATACGCAGTATTTT. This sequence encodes CSASGEGSLYSTDTQYF.

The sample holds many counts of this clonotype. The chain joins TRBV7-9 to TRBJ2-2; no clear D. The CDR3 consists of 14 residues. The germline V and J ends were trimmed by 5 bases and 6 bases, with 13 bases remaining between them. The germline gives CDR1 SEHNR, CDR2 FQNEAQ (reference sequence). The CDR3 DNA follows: TGTGCCAGCAGCACAACTACCCCGTCCGGGGAGCTGTTTTTT. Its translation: CASSTTTPSGELFF. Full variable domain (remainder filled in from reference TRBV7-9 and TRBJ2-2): DTGVSQNPRHKITKRGQNVTFRCDPISEHNRLYWYRQTLGQGPEFLTYFQNEAQLEKSRLLSDRFSAERPKGSFSTLEIQRTEQGDSAMYLCASSTTTPSGELFFGEGSRLTVL.

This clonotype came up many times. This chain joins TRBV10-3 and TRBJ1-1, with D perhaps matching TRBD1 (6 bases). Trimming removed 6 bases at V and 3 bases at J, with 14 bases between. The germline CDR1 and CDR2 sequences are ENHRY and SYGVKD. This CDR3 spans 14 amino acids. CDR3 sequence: CAIRGAGRYTEAFF. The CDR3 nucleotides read TGTGCCATCAGGGGGGCGGGGAGATACACTGAAGCTTTCTTT.

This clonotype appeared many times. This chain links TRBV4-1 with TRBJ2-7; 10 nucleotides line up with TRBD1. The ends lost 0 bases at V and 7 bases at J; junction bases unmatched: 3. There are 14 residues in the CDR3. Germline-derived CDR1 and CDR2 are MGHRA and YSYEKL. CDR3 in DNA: TGCGCCAGCAGCCAAGATGGACAGGGGGAAGAGCAGTACTTC. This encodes CASSQDGQGEEQYF.

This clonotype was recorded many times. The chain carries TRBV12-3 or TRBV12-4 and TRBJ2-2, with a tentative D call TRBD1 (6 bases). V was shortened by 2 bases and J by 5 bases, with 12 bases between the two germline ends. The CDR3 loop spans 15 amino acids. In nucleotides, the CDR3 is TGTGCCAGCAGTTTAACAGGGATACGAACCGGGGAGCTGTTTTTT. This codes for CASSLTGIRTGELFF.

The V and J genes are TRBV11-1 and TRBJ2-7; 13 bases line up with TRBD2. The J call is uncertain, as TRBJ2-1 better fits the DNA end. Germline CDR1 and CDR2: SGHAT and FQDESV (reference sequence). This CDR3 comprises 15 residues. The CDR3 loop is CASSSLAGGRVEQFF. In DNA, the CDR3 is TGTGCCAGCAGCTCACTAGCGGGAGGGCGGGTTGAGCAGTTCTTC.

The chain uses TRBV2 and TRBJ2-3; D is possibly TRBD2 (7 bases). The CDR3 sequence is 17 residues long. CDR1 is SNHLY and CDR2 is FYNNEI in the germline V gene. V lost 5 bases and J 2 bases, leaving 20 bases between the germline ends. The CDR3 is CASSLARGGGATDTQYF. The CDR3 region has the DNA TGTGCCAGCAGTTTAGCGAGGGGGGGAGGTGCCACAGATACGCAGTATTTT.

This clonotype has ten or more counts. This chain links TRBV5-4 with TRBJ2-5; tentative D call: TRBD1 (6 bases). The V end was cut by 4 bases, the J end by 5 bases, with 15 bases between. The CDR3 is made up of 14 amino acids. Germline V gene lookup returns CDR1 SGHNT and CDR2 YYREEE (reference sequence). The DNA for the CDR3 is TGTGCCAGCAGCAAAAACAGGGTCGGCGAGACCCAGTACTTC. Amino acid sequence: CASSKNRVGETQYF. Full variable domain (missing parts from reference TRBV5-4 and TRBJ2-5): ETGVTQSPTHLIKTRGQQVTLRCSSQSGHNTVSWYQQALGQGPQFIFQYYREEENGRGNFPPRFSGLQFPNYSSELNVNALELDDSALYLCASSKNRVGETQYFGPGTRLLVL.